A single sample gave rise to the 5 T cell receptor beta chains below, sequenced in a study of T cell repertoires in ileal Crohn's disease. Time point meaning: inflamed ileum from the surgical specimen. Generated by immunoSEQ multiplex PCR, the TCRdb table keeps only in-frame clones and is missing some. The top ten hold 3% to 4% of the sample, which has over 2,000 clones, 93% seen once. Sequencing was carried out using ileal tissue. These receptors were collected from an adult with Crohn's disease.

The chain joins TRBV7-9 to TRBJ2-1, with 9 bases lining up with TRBD2. The length of the CDR3 is 14 residues. The ends lost 6 bases at V and 6 bases at J; junction bases unmatched: 6. Germline V gene lookup returns CDR1 SEHNR and CDR2 FQNEAQ (reference sequence). CDR3 bases: TGTGCCAGCAGTGAGACGACTAGCGGCAATGAGCAGTTCTTC. Translation: CASSETTSGNEQFF.

The V and J genes are TRBV6-5 and TRBJ2-6; a weak D match, TRBD1 (5 bases). Germline CDR1 reads MNHEY; CDR2 reads SVGAGI. The CDR3 sequence is 14 residues long. Trimming removed 6 bases from V and 0 bases from J, with 6 bases in between. CDR3 protein: CASRGDSGANVLTF. Here the CDR3 DNA reads TGTGCCAGCAGAGGGGACTCTGGGGCCAACGTCCTGACTTTC.

The gene calls are TRBV6-4 and TRBJ2-3; D could derive from TRBD1 or TRBD2 (5 bases each). Deletions cut 3 bases from V and 1 base from J, with 5 bases between. CDR1 MRHNA and CDR2 SNTAGT come from the germline V gene. The CDR3 is made up of 13 amino acids. The CDR3 region is CASSEGGTDTQYF. CDR3 coding DNA: TGTGCCAGCAGTGAGGGGGGCACAGATACGCAGTATTTT.

This clone occurred once. The genes are TRBV14 and TRBJ2-3; D gene unclear. From germline, CDR1 is SGHDN and CDR2 FVKESK. CDR3 length: 14 residues. With 0 bases removed from V and 4 bases from J, the gap between germline ends came to 8 bases. The CDR3 is CASSQDLHPDTQYF. The CDR3 bases are TGTGCCAGCAGCCAAGATCTTCACCCAGATACGCAGTATTTT.

The rearrangement links TRBV10-1 to TRBJ2-3; 11 bases are shared with TRBD2. Germline V lookup: CDR1 WNHNN, CDR2 SYGVQD (reference sequence). This CDR3 is 16 amino acids long. The V and J ends lost 3 bases and 4 bases, in that order; junction bases with no gene match: 6. The CDR3 loop reads CASSDLAGGTADTQYF. CDR3 coding DNA: TGCGCCAGCAGTGACCTAGCGGGGGGTACAGCAGATACGCAGTATTTT.